This T cell receptor beta chain was sequenced for a study of lung T cells in sarcoidosis with Löfgren's syndrome. Turning to the study itself: Repertoire analyses centered on Löfgren's syndrome patients.

TCRdb recomputed calls from the reads with MiXCR, one row per CDR3 protein. This sample has about 8,500 distinct CDR3 sequences, with more than 20% found just once. The V end lost 4 bases, the J end lost 4 bases, and 7 bases lay between the germline ends. CDR3 length equals 12 residues. Per the germline V gene, CDR1 is SGHNT and CDR2 is YYREEE (reference sequence). This clonotype was seen repeatedly, ten times or more. The TCR sequence derives from a human donor with sarcoidosis (Löfgren's syndrome or another form), or a control subject (not recorded which). The sample comprised CD4+ T cells from bronchoalveolar lavage fluid. The chain has TRBV5-4 and TRBJ2-3, with unresolved D. The CDR3 coding sequence is TGTGCCAGCAGCAGGGATTCAGATACGCAGTATTTT. This sequence encodes CASSRDSDTQYF.